This T cell receptor (beta chain) came from a study of lymphopenia after photon versus proton radiotherapy. General study findings and limits: Under photons, naive T cells and diversity fell while effector/memory populations rose.

The repertoire was sequenced with immunoSEQ multiplex PCR; TCRdb's copy has only in-frame clones and lacks some. The data contain about 24,000 clones, approximately 84% of them seen just once; the ten biggest clones take up 24%. With respect to this clone: Its antigen is unknown.

The germline V gene has CDR1 LNHDA and CDR2 SQIVND (reference sequence). V was shortened by 6 bases and J by 1 base, with 18 bases between the two germline ends. CDR3 size: 16 residues. The source material was peripheral blood, sampled from a patient treated with photon-based radiotherapy. The rearrangement joins TRBV19 to TRBJ1-2; D gene unclear. The receptor was derived from a man between 35 and 55 years old with gastric cancer. The chain's CDR3 is CASRSARVKGNYGYTF. CDR3 sequence (DNA): TGTGCCAGTAGGTCGGCCCGGGTAAAGGGTAACTATGGCTACACCTTC.